This paragraph reports one TCR beta chain. No antigen is known for it. The CDR3 covers 14 residues. The V gene's germline CDR1 is MGHRA and CDR2 YSYEKL. Losses at the gene ends were 5 bases for V and 3 bases for J; bases not matched to a gene: 6. Clones were read by immunoSEQ multiplex PCR, and TCRdb kept only the in-frame ones, dropping some. The table records 110,000 to 150,000 clones, approximately 94% of them present only once. The record originates from a study of cytomegalovirus exposure and HLA in healthy donors. Study details: The 120 or so validation repertoires used a platform that matched the one used for the approximately 670 first-cohort repertoires, as a later analysis reported.

Overall study findings and caveats: Rare TCR sequences dominated, though some public TCRs recurred in many donors. The study designated 150 to 200 TCR beta chains cytomegalovirus-associated.

The donors were in the roughly 110-subject validation cohort; that cohort was separate from the roughly 700-subject first cohort. The chain couples TRBV4-1 to TRBJ2-7; 8 bases map to TRBD1. Sequenced sample: PBMCs. The sequence came from a man between 18 and 29 years old in good health and CMV-seropositive. This chain's CDR3 is CASSYPGQVYEQYF. The CDR3 DNA is TGCGCCAGCAGCTATCCGGGACAGGTCTACGAGCAGTACTTC.